This TCR beta chain is from a study of regulatory T cells in long-lasting Graves disease. With iRepertoire HTBI primers and Arm-PCR of CDR3 regions, TCR beta libraries were built. TCRdb reanalysed the multiplex PCR reads using MiXCR and keeps one entry per CDR3 protein. The data contain a few hundred thousand distinct CDR3 sequences, roughly a quarter of them seen just once; the ten biggest clones take up about a quarter. Described time point: persistent/refractory GD, antithyroid drugs over 5 years with positive TRAb. Preparation of the TCR library used RNA extracted from PBMCs. With regard to this clonotype: One end of the junction varies from germline; a read error may be responsible.

The source is a female donor with Graves disease. The specimen comprised peripheral blood mononuclear cells (PBMCs), sampled when the disease was refractory, from a patient treated with antithyroid drugs.

CDR3 amino acids: CASSLGRENTQYF. The CDR3 nucleotides are TGTGCCAGCAGTTTAGGACGGGAAAACACTCAGTACTTC. V usage is TRBV28 and J usage is TRBJ2-4; D is possibly TRBD2 (5 bases). From germline, CDR1 is MDHEN and CDR2 SYDVKM. The CDR3 contains 13 residues.